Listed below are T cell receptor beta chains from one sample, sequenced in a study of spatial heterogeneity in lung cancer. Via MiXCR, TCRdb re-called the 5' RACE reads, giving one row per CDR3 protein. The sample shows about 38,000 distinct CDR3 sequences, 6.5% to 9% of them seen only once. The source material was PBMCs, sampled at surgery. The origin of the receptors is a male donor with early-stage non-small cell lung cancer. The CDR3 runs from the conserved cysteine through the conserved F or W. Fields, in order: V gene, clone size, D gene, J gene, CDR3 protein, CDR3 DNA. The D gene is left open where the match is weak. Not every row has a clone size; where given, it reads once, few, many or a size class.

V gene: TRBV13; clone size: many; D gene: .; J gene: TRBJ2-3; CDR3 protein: CASSLVGFTDTQYF; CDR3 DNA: TGTGCCAGCAGCTTAGTAGGATTCACAGATACGCAGTATTTT
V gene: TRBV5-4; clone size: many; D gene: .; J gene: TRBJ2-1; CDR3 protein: CAPLGSSYNEQFF; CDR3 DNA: TGTGCTCCGTTAGGGAGCTCCTACAATGAGCAGTTCTTC
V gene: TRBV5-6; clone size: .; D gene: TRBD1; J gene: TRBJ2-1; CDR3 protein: CASSLEQGAINEQFF; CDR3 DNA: TGTGCCAGCAGCTTGGAACAGGGGGCTATCAATGAGCAGTTCTTC
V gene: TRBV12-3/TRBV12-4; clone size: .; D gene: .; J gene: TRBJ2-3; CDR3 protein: CASSPLLDTSPTDTQYF; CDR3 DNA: TGTGCCAGCAGCCCTCTCTTAGATACCTCTCCCACAGATACGCAGTATTTT
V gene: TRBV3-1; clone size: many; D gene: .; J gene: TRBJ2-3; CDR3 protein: CASSQERLGLDTQYF; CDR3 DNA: TGTGCCAGCAGCCAAGAAAGACTCGGGTTAGATACGCAGTATTTT
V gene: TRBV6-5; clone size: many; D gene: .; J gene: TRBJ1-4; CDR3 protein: CASSYEGSGEKLFF; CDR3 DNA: TGTGCCAGCAGTTACGAGGGTAGCGGTGAAAAACTGTTTTTT
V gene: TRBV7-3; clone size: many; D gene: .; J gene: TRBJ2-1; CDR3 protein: CASSSDPFSYNEQFF; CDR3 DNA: TGTGCCAGCAGCAGTGATCCTTTCTCCTACAATGAGCAGTTCTTC
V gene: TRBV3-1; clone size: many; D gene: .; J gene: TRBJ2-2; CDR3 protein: CASSWTETGELFF; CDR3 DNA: TGTGCCAGCAGCTGGACTGAAACCGGGGAGCTGTTTTTT
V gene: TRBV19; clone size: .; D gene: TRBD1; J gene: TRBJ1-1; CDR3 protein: CASSIGGTGYTEAFF; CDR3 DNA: TGTGCCAGTAGTATAGGGGGGACAGGGTACACTGAAGCTTTCTTT
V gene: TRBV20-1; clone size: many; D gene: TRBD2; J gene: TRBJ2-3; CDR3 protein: CSASTPLGLAPDTQYF; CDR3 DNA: TGCAGTGCTAGTACCCCCCTGGGACTAGCGCCAGATACGCAGTATTTT
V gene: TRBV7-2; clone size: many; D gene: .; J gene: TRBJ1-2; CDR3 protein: CASSLSTQLALGYTF; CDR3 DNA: TGTGCCAGCAGCTTATCAACACAGCTGGCCCTAGGCTACACCTTC
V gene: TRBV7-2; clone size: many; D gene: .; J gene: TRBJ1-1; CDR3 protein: CASSLAPGLNTEAFF; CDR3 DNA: TGTGCCAGCAGCTTAGCGCCAGGGTTGAACACTGAAGCTTTCTTT
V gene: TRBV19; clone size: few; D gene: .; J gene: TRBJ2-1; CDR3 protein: CASSPYSHSYNEQFF; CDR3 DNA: TGTGCCAGTAGCCCTTACAGTCACTCCTACAATGAGCAGTTCTTC
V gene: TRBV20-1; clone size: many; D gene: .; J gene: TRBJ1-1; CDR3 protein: CSARPKGGNTEAFF; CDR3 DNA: TGCAGTGCTAGGCCCAAGGGGGGCAACACTGAAGCTTTCTTT
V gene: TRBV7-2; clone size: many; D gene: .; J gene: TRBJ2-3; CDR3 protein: CASSSARLTDTQYF; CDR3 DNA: TGTGCCAGCAGCTCCGCGCGACTCACAGATACGCAGTATTTT
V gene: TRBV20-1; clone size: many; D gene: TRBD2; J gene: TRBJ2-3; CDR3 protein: CSAPPATSGGALDTQYF; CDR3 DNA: TGCAGTGCTCCCCCGGCCACTAGCGGGGGGGCATTAGATACGCAGTATTTT
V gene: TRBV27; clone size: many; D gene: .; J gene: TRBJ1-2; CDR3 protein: CASSLGQTNYGYTF; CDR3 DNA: TGTGCCAGCAGTTTGGGACAAACTAACTATGGCTACACCTTC
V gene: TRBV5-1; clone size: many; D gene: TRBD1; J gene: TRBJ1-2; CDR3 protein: CASRYGQGSGYTF; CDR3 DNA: TGCGCCAGCAGATACGGACAGGGAAGTGGCTACACCTTC
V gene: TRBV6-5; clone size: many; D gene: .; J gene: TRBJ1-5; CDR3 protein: CASRVNSNQPQHF; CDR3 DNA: TGTGCCAGCAGAGTAAATAGCAATCAGCCCCAGCATTTT
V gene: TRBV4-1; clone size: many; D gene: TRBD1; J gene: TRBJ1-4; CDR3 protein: CASSQAGTGGGTNEKLFF; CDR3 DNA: TGCGCCAGCAGCCAAGCAGGGACAGGGGGAGGCACTAATGAAAAACTGTTTTTT
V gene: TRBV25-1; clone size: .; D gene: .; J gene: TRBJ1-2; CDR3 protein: CASSDGQYYGYTF; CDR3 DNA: TGTGCCAGCAGTGACGGACAGTACTATGGCTACACCTTC
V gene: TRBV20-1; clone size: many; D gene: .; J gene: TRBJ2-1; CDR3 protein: CSARGIGDEQFF; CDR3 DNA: TGCAGTGCTAGGGGAATCGGCGATGAGCAGTTCTTC
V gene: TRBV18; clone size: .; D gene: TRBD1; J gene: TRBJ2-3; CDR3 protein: CASSPRVGRGQDTQYF; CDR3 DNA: TGTGCCAGCTCACCTCGTGTCGGAAGGGGGCAAGATACGCAGTATTTT
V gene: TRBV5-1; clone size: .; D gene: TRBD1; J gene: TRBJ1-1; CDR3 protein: CASSFTGTGAFF; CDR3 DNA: TGCGCCAGCAGCTTTACAGGGACAGGAGCTTTCTTT
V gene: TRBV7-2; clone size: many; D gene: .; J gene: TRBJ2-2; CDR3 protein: CASSLDAGELFF; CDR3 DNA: TGTGCCAGCAGCTTGGATGCCGGGGAGCTGTTTTTT
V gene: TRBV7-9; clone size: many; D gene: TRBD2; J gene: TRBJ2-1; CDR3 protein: CASSPSSGIPYNEQFF; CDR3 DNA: TGTGCCAGCAGCCCTTCTAGCGGGATACCATACAATGAGCAGTTCTTC
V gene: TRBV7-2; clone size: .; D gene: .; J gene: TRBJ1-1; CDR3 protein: CASSYTGGVDVTEAFF; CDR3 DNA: TGTGCCAGCAGCTATACGGGAGGGGTGGATGTCACTGAAGCTTTCTTT
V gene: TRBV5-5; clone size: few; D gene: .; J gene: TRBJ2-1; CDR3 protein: CASSLAGASSLTEQFF; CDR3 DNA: TGTGCCAGCAGCTTAGCTGGGGCTAGCTCTCTGACCGAGCAGTTCTTC
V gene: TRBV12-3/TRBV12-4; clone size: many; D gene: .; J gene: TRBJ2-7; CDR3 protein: CASSLDHYEQYF; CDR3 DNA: TGTGCCAGCAGCCTGGACCACTACGAGCAGTACTTC
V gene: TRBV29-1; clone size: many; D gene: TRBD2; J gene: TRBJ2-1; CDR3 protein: CSVVGLAGGNNEQFF; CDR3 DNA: TGCAGCGTGGTAGGACTAGCGGGGGGTAACAATGAGCAGTTCTTC
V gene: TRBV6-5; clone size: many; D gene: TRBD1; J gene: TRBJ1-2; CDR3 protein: CASSRGQGLGNTF; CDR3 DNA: TGTGCCAGCAGCCGGGGACAGGGACTAGGAAACACCTTC
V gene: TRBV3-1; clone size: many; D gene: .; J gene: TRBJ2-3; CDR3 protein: CASSQDGRGRADTQYF; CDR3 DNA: TGTGCCAGCAGCCAAGATGGCAGGGGAAGGGCAGATACGCAGTATTTT
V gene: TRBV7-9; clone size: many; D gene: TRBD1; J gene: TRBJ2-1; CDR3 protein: CASSLTGDEQFF; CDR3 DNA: TGTGCCAGCAGCTTGACAGGGGATGAGCAGTTCTTC
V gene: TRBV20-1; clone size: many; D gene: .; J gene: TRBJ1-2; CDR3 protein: CSATRAAVGGYTF; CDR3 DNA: TGCAGTGCCACCCGGGCAGCCGTTGGCGGCTACACCTTC
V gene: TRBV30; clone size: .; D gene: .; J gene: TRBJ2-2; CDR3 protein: CAWRPAGTLTGELFF; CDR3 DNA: TGTGCCTGGAGACCGGCCGGGACGCTGACCGGGGAGCTGTTTTTT
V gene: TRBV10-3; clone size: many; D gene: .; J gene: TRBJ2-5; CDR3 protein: CAISESVQGETQYF; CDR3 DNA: TGTGCCATCAGTGAATCTGTACAGGGAGAGACCCAGTACTTC
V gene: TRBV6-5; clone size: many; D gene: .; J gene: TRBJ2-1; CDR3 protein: CASSYGGLTYNEQFF; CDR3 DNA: TGTGCCAGCAGTTACGGGGGTCTTACCTACAATGAGCAGTTCTTC
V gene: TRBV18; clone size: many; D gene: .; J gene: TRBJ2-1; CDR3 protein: CASSPGQGGISEQFF; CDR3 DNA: TGTGCCAGCTCACCAGGGCAGGGGGGTATTAGTGAGCAGTTCTTC
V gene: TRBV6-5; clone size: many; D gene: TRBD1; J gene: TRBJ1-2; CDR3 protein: CASSYNRGHGYTF; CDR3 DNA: TGTGCCAGCAGTTACAATAGGGGGCATGGCTACACCTTC
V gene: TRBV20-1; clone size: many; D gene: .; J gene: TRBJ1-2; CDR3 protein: CSARDGANYGYTF; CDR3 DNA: TGCAGTGCGCGGGACGGAGCTAACTATGGCTACACCTTC
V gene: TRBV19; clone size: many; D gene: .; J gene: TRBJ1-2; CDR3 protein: CASSIRPALNYGYTF; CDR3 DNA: TGTGCCAGTAGTATACGTCCGGCGTTAAACTATGGCTACACCTTC
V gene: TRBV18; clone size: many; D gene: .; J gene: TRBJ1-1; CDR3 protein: CASSPTVNTEAFF; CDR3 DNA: TGTGCCAGCTCACCCACGGTGAACACTGAAGCTTTCTTT
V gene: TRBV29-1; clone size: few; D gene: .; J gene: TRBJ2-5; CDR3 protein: CSVEDRDGLRETQYF; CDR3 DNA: TGCAGCGTTGAAGACCGGGACGGCCTCAGGGAGACCCAGTACTTC
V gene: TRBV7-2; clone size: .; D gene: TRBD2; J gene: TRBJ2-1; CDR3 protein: CASSLGGGPNEQFF; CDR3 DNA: TGTGCCAGCAGCTTAGGGGGAGGGCCGAATGAGCAGTTCTTC
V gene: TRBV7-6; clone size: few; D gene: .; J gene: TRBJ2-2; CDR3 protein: CASSLGTLSWKAGELFF; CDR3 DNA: TGTGCCAGCAGCTTAGGGACCCTAAGTTGGAAGGCCGGGGAGCTGTTTTTT
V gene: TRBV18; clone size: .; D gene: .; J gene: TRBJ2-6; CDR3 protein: CASSPLPGLGANVLTF; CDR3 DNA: TGTGCCAGCTCACCACTCCCGGGCCTTGGGGCCAACGTCCTGACTTTC
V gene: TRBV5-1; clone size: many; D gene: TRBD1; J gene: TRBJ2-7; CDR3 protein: CASSSRDRVHEQYF; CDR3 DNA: TGCGCCAGCAGCTCCCGGGACAGGGTCCACGAGCAGTACTTC
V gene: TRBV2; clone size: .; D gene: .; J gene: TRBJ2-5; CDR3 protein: CASSGGTMGAETQYF; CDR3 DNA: TGTGCCAGCAGTGGCGGGACAATGGGGGCGGAGACCCAGTACTTC
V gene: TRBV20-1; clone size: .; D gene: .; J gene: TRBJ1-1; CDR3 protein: CSARVGVGTEAFF; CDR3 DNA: TGCAGTGCTAGAGTCGGGGTAGGGACTGAAGCTTTCTTT
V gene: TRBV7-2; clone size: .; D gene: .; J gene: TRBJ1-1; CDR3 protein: CASSLGLGAFTGNTEAFF; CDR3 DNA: TGTGCCAGCAGCTTAGGTCTGGGGGCTTTTACCGGTAACACTGAAGCTTTCTTT
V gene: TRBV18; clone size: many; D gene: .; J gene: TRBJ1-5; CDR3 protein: CASSPPGSYSNQPQHF; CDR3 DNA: TGTGCCAGCTCACCACCCGGGAGTTATAGCAATCAGCCCCAGCATTTT